This T cell receptor beta chain is from a study of T cell changes during pregnancy in multiple sclerosis. TCRdb keeps only in-frame clones here, not all; method: immunoSEQ multiplex PCR. The sample shows approximately 51,000 clones, approximately 92% of them seen only once. The clonotype was recovered from a female donor with multiple sclerosis, enrolled in a pregnancy study. The sample in question was CD4+ T cells from peripheral blood mononuclear cells, obtained after pregnancy.

The CDR3 is CASRPQGVGPLHF. The CDR3 bases are TGTGCCAGCAGACCACAGGGAGTAGGTCCCCTCCACTTT. The rearrangement joins TRBV5-6 to TRBJ1-6; weak D call: TRBD1 (6 bases). Trimming took 5 bases from V and 13 from J, leaving 16 bases between them. This CDR3 is built from 13 residues. Germline V gene lookup returns CDR1 SGHDT and CDR2 YYEEEE.